This T cell receptor (beta chain) was sequenced during a study of blood T cells in healthy people across ages. Primers used in a second PCR of roughly 7 to 12 cycles were a sample-barcoded 5' primer and a J-beta primer mix. Per sample, CDR3-containing paired-end reads numbered at least 3 million. In TCRdb, the 5' RACE reads were re-called with MiXCR into one record per CDR3 protein. The table shows about 800,000 distinct CDR3 sequences, with 20% to 25% occurring only once. This CDR3 region has 15 residues. Trimming removed 5 bases from V and 2 bases from J; junction bases left unmatched: 7. These data were also reused for a study on T cells of mothers and their children.

The sequenced sample was blood. The rearrangement links TRBV12-3 or TRBV12-4 to TRBJ2-5; 8 bases are a match to TRBD1. This TCR derives from a boy aged 5-17 years in good health. CDR3 bases: TGTGCCAGCAGTCAGAGGGACAGGATGCAAGAGACCCAGTACTTC. It encodes CASSQRDRMQETQYF.